This is a list of T cell receptor beta chains from one sample in a study of cytomegalovirus exposure and HLA in healthy donors. The assay was immunoSEQ multiplex PCR, and TCRdb's table has in-frame clones only and misses some. The sample lists about 110,000 clones, about 81% occurring once. Sequencing was done on a sample of PBMCs. All receptors come from a man younger than 45 in good health and CMV-seronegative. CDR3s include the opening cysteine and the closing phenylalanine or tryptophan. D genes are given only for firm matches. Only some rows state a clone size, as once, few, many or a class for expanded clones.

d_call j_call clone_size v_call cdr3_nt cdr3_aa
TRBD1 TRBJ2-7 - TRBV29-1 TGCAGCGTTGTAACTACAGGGGGCTCCTACGAGCAGTACTTC CSVVTTGGSYEQYF
TRBD1 TRBJ1-3 - TRBV29-1 TGCAGCGTTTCCCCTCTCCGGGACAGGGACCGTAACACCATATATTTT CSVSPLRDRDRNTIYF
- TRBJ1-1 once TRBV13 TGTGCCAGCAGCTTAGGAGGGAGGACTGAAGCTTTCTTT CASSLGGRTEAFF
- TRBJ2-7 - TRBV10-3 TGTGCCATCAGTGGTGGGGCAGGGGATAGCAACGAGCAGTACTTC CAISGGAGDSNEQYF
- TRBJ1-2 once TRBV18 TGTGCCAGCTCACCACAACAGGAAAATAACTATGGCTACACCTTC CASSPQQENNYGYTF
- TRBJ2-5 - TRBV7-9 TGTGCCAGCAGCACAGAACGGGGGGCAGGGGAGACCCAGTACTTC CASSTERGAGETQYF
- TRBJ1-1 - TRBV7-9 TGTGCCAGCAGCTTGCTGCAGTTGAACACTGAAGCTTTCTTT CASSLLQLNTEAFF
TRBD2 TRBJ2-2 once TRBV5-1 TGCGCCAGCAGCTTACTAGCGGGGGGCCCCAACACCGGGGAGCTGTTTTTT CASSLLAGGPNTGELFF
- TRBJ2-7 - TRBV7-2 TGTGCCAGCAGCCCTAGCAGAGCTGACTACGAGCAGTACTTC CASSPSRADYEQYF
- TRBJ1-5 - TRBV5-6 TGTGCCAGCAGCTTGGCCGGGCAGGGGAGCAATCAGCCCCAGCATTTT CASSLAGQGSNQPQHF
- TRBJ1-6 - TRBV5-1 TGCGCCAGCAGCCTAAGACAGGACTATAATTCACCCCTCCACTTT CASSLRQDYNSPLHF
TRBD1 TRBJ1-1 once TRBV18 TGTGCCAGCTCACTACAGGGGCCAATGAACACTGAAGCTTTCTTT CASSLQGPMNTEAFF
- TRBJ2-2 - TRBV27 TGTGCCAGCAGTCCCTTAGGGAGGAACACCGGGGAGCTGTTTTTT CASSPLGRNTGELFF
- TRBJ2-7 - TRBV6-5 TGTGCCAGCAGTTACTACGATACTTTCGGGTACGAGCAGTACTTC CASSYYDTFGYEQYF
TRBD1 TRBJ1-4 - TRBV7-9 TGTGCCAGCAGTATTGTAGGGGGCCTTGAAAAACTGTTTTTT CASSIVGGLEKLFF
TRBD2 TRBJ2-7 few TRBV10-3 TGTGCCATCAGTGTCACTCCGGGGGTGTCTAGCGGGCTTTACGAGCAGTACTTC CAISVTPGVSSGLYEQYF
- TRBJ2-5 - TRBV27 TGTGCCAGCAGTTTATATCTAGAGTCCGAGACCCAGTACTTC CASSLYLESETQYF
- TRBJ1-3 - TRBV6-1 TGTGCCAGCAGTCCCCTGACCCTCGACAGGAACACCATATATTTT CASSPLTLDRNTIYF
TRBD1 TRBJ1-3 - TRBV25-1 TGTGCCAGAATTGGACAGGGTGGAAACACCATATATTTT CARIGQGGNTIYF
- TRBJ2-7 - TRBV5-6 TGTGCCAGCAGCTTGGCTGGGGGGAGCTCCTACGAGCAGTACTTC CASSLAGGSSYEQYF